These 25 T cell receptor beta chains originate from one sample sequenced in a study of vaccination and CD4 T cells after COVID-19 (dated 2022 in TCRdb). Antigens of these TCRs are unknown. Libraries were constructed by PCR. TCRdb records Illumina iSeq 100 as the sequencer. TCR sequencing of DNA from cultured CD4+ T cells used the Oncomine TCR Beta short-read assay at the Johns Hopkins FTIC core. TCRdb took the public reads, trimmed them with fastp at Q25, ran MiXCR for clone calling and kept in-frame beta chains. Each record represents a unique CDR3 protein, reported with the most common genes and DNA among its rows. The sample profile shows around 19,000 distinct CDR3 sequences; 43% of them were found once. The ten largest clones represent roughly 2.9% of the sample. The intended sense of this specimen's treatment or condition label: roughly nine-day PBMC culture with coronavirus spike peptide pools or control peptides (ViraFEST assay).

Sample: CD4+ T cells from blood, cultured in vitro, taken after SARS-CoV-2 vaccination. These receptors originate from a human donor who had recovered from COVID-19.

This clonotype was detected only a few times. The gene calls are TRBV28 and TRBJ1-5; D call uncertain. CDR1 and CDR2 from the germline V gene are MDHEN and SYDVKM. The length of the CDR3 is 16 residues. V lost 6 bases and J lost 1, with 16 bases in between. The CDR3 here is CASRLRTGGSNQPQHF. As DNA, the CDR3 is TGTGCCAGCAGATTGAGGACGGGAGGCAGCAATCAGCCCCAGCATTTT.

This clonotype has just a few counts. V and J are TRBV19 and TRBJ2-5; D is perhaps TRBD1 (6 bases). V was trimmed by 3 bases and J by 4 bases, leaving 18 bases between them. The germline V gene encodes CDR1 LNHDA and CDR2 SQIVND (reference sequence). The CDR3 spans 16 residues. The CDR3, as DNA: TGTGCCAGTAGTATGGTCAGTGCAGGGGCGGGAGAGACCCAGTACTTC. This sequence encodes CASSMVSAGAGETQYF. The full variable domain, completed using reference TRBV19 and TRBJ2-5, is DGGITQSPKYLFRKEGQNVTLSCEQNLNHDAMYWYRQDPGQGLRLIYYSQIVNDFQKGDIAEGYSVSREKKESFPLTVTSAQKNPTAFYLCASSMVSAGAGETQYFGPGTRLLVL.

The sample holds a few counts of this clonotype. CDR3 residues: CSASGTGHPNEQYF. The CDR3 DNA reads TGCAGTGCTAGTGGGACAGGCCATCCCAACGAGCAGTACTTC. The V and J genes are TRBV20-1 and TRBJ2-7; 8 nucleotides agree with TRBD1. V was clipped by 3 bases and J by 5 bases; unmatched bases: 9. The CDR3 length is 14 residues. Germline lookup yields CDR1 DFQATT and CDR2 SNEGSKA (reference sequence).

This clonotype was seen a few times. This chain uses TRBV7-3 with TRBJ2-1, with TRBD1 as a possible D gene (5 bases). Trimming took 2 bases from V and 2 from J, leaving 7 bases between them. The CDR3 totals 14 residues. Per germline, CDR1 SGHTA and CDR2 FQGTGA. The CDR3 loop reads CASSLWGPYNEQFF. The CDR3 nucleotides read TGTGCCAGCAGCTTATGGGGCCCCTACAATGAGCAGTTCTTC. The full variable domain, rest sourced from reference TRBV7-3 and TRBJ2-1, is GAGVSQTPSNKVTEKGKYVELRCDPISGHTALYWYRQSLGQGPEFLIYFQGTGAADDSGLPNDRFFAVRPEGSVSTLKIQRTERGDSAVYLCASSLWGPYNEQFFGPGTRLTVL.

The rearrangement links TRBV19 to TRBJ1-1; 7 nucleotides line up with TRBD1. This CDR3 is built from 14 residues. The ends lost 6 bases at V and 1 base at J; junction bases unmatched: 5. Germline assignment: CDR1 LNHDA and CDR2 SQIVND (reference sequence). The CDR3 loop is CASRRDRQNTEAFF. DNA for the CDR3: TGTGCCAGTAGGCGGGACAGACAGAACACTGAAGCTTTCTTT. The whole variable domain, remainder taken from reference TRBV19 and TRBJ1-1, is DGGITQSPKYLFRKEGQNVTLSCEQNLNHDAMYWYRQDPGQGLRLIYYSQIVNDFQKGDIAEGYSVSREKKESFPLTVTSAQKNPTAFYLCASRRDRQNTEAFFGQGTRLTVV.

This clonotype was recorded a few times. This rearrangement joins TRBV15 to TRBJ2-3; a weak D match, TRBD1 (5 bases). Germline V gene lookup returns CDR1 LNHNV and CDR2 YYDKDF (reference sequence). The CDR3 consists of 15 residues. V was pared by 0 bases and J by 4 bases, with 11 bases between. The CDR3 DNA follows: TGTGCCACCAGCAGAGAAGGGGCTGGCTCAGATACGCAGTATTTT. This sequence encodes CATSREGAGSDTQYF.

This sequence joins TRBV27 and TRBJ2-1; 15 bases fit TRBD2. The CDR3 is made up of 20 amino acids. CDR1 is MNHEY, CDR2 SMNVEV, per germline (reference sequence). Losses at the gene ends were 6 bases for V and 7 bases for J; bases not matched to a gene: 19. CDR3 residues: CASSRKSGTSGRIPLNEQFF. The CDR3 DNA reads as TGTGCCAGCAGCCGAAAGAGCGGGACTAGCGGGAGGATCCCCCTAAATGAGCAGTTCTTC.

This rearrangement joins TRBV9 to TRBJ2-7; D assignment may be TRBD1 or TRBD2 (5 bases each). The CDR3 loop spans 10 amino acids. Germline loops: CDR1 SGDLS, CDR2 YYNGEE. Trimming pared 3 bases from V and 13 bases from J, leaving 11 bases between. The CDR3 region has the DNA TGTGCCAGCAGCGCACCGGGACCTTACTTC. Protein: CASSAPGPYF.

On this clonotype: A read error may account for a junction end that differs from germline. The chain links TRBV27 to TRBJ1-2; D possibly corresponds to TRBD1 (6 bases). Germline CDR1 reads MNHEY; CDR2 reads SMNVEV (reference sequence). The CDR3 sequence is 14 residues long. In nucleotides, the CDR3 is TGTACCAGCAGCCCCACCCCGACAGGCGGGGGCTACACCTTC. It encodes CTSSPTPTGGGYTF.

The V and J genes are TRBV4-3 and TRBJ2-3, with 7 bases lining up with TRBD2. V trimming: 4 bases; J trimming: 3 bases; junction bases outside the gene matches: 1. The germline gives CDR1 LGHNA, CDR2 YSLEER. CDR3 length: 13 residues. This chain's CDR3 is CASSRGRTDTQYF. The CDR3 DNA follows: TGCGCCAGCAGCCGCGGGAGAACAGATACGCAGTATTTT.

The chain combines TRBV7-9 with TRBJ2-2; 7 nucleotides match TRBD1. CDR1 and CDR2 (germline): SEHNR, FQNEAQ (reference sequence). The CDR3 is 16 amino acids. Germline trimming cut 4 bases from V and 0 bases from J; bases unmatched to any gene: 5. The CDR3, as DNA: TGTGCCAGCAGCTCCCGGACAGGAACGAACACCGGGGAGCTGTTTTTT. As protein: CASSSRTGTNTGELFF. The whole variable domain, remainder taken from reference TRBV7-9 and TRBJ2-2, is DTGVSQNPRHKITKRGQNVTFRCDPISEHNRLYWYRQTLGQGPEFLTYFQNEAQLEKSRLLSDRFSAERPKGSFSTLEIQRTEQGDSAMYLCASSSRTGTNTGELFFGEGSRLTVL.

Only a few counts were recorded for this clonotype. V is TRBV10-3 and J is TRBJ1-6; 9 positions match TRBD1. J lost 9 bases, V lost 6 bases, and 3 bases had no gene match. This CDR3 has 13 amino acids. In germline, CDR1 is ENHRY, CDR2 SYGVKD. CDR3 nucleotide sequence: TGTGCCATCAGGAGGGACAGGGTTTCACCCCTCCACTTT. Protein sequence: CAIRRDRVSPLHF.

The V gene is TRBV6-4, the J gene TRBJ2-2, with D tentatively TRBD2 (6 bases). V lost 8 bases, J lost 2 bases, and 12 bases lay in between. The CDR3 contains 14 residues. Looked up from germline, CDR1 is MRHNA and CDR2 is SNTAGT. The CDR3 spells CASRIGGNTGELFF. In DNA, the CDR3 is TGTGCCAGCCGTATCGGGGGAAACACCGGGGAGCTGTTTTTT.

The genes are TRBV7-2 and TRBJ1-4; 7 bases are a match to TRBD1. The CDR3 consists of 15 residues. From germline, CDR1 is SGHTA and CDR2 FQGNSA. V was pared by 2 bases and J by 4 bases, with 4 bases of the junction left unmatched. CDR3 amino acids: CASSLLRGDNEKLFF. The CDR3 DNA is TGTGCCAGCAGCTTACTCAGGGGGGATAATGAAAAACTGTTTTTT. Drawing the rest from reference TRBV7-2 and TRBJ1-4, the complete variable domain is GAGVSQSPSNKVTEKGKDVELRCDPISGHTALYWYRQSLGQGLEFLIYFQGNSAPDKSGLPSDRFSAERTGGSVSTLTIQRTQQEDSAVYLCASSLLRGDNEKLFFGSGTQLSVL.

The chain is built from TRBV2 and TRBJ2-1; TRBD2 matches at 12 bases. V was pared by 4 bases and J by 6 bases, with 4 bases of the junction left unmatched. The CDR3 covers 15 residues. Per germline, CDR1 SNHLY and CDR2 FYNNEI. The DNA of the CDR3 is TGTGCCAGCAGTGCTAGCGGGAGGGCCTTCAATGAGCAGTTCTTC. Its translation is CASSASGRAFNEQFF.

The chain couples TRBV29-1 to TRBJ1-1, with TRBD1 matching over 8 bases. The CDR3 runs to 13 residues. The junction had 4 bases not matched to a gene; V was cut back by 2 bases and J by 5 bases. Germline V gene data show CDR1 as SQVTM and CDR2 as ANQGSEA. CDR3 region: CSVETGGKTEAFF. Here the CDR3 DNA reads TGCAGCGTTGAAACAGGGGGTAAGACTGAAGCTTTCTTT.

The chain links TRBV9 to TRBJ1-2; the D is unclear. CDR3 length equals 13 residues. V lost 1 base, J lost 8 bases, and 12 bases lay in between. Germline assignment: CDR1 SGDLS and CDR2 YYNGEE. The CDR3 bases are TGTGCCAGCAGCGTACGGGATCGGCGGGGCTACACCTTC. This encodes CASSVRDRRGYTF.

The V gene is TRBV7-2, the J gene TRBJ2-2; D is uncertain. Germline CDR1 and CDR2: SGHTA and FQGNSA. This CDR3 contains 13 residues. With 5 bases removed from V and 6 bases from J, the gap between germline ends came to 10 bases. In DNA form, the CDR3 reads TGTGCCAGCAGCGCTATGTCTCCCGGGGAGCTGTTTTTT. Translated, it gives CASSAMSPGELFF.

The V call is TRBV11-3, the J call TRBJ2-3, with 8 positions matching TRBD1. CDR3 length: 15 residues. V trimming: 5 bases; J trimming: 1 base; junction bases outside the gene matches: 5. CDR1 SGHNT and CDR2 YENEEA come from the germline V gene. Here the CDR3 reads CASSPGGGGTDTQYF. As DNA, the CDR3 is TGTGCCAGCAGCCCAGGGGGCGGCGGCACAGATACGCAGTATTTT.

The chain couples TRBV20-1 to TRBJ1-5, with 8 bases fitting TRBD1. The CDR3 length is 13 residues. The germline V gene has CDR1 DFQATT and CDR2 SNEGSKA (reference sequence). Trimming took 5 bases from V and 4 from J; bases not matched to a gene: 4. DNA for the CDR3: TGCAGTGCTGCACAGGGGGTTAATCAGCCCCAGCATTTT. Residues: CSAAQGVNQPQHF.

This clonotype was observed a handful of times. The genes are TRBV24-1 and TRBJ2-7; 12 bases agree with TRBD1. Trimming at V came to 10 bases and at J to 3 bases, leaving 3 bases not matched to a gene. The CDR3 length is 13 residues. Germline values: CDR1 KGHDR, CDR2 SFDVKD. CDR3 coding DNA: TGTGCCACTGGGACAGGGGGCAGCTACGAGCAGTACTTC. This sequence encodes CATGTGGSYEQYF.

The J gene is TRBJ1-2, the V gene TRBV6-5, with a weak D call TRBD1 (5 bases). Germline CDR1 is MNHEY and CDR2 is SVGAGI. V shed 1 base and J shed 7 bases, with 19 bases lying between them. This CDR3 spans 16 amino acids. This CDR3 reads CASSYFFGTGRGGYTF. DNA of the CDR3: TGTGCCAGCAGTTACTTCTTTGGGACGGGGAGAGGTGGCTACACCTTC.

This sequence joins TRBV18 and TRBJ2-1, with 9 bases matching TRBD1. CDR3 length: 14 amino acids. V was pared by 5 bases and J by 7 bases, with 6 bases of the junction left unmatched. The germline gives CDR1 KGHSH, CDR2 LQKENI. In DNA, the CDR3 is TGTGCCAGCTCAGCCGGGACAGGGTCTAATGAGCAGTTCTTC. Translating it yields CASSAGTGSNEQFF.

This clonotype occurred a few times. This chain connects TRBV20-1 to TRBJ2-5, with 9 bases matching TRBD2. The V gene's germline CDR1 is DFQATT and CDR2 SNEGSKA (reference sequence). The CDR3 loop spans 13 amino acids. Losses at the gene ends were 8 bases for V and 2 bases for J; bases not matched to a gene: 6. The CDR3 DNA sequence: TGCAGTAGACTAGCGGAGGGGCAAGAGACCCAGTACTTC. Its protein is CSRLAEGQETQYF.

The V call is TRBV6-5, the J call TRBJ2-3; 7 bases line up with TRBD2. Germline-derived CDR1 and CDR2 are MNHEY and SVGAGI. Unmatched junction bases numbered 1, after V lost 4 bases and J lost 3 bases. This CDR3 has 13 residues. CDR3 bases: TGTGCCAGCAGTTCCGGGGGGACAGATACGCAGTATTTT. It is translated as CASSSGGTDTQYF.